This TCR beta chain is drawn from a study of T cells after somatic rescue of genetic block. This CDR3 has 13 residues. Losses at the gene ends were 8 bases for V and 5 bases for J; bases not matched to a gene: 2. From germline, CDR1 is SEHNR and CDR2 FQNEAQ (reference sequence). Only in-frame clones appear in the TCRdb table, and some are missing; sequencing was by immunoSEQ multiplex PCR. The data show around 67,000 clones, with roughly 88% seen just once and approximately 2.9% held by the top ten. The sample was peripheral blood mononuclear cells (PBMCs). This sequence originates from a man aged 30 to 45. This chain connects TRBV7-9 to TRBJ2-2, with TRBD2 matching over 10 bases. The CDR3 DNA reads TGTGCCAGCCGAGCGGGAGGGACCGGGGAGCTGTTTTTT. Translation: CASRAGGTGELFF.